The source of this T cell receptor beta chain is a study of blood T cell repertoires in COVID-19. Study at large: COVID-19 samples from acute and convalescent phases originated in the United States, Italy and Spain. The cDNA or gDNA used as material had been derived from T cells, B-cell-depleted T cells, or PBMCs.

Original processing notes: Using reference gene primer amplification, nucleated cell counts were estimated. Produced via immunoSEQ multiplex PCR; TCRdb's table is partial and in-frame only. For V, J and clone size, that table is used; D and trimming come from the DNA. The top ten hold approximately 3.8% of the sample, which has about 270,000 clones, 85% seen once. V lost 1 base and J 1 base, leaving 7 bases between the germline ends. This CDR3 is 14 amino acids long. The germline V gene has CDR1 SGHTA and CDR2 FQGNSA. This receptor was identified in a woman aged 45 to 65 with active or convalescent COVID-19. What was sequenced was peripheral blood. This chain links TRBV7-2 with TRBJ1-1; D gene uncertain. The CDR3 protein is CASSLDVRNTEAFF. CDR3 DNA sequence: TGTGCCAGCAGCTTAGACGTTAGGAACACTGAAGCTTTCTTT. The variable domain in full, with the rest retrieved from reference TRBV7-2 and TRBJ1-1, is GAGVSQSPSNKVTEKGKDVELRCDPISGHTALYWYRQSLGQGLEFLIYFQGNSAPDKSGLPSDRFSAERTGGSVSTLTIQRTQQEDSAVYLCASSLDVRNTEAFFGQGTRLTVV.